These 9 T cell receptor beta chains were all obtained from the same sample, sequenced in a study of shared clonotypes between healthy human individuals. The method was immunoSEQ multiplex PCR; TCRdb's version includes in-frame clones alone and lacks a portion of them. The sample comprises about 480,000 clones, 75% to 85% of which are singletons, and around 13% rests with the top ten. The sample taken for sequencing was PBMCs. These receptors all stem from a woman aged 40 to 50 in good health. Some clones in this sample may be carry-over from other donors' samples.

In its sample, this clone was seen once. For the CDR3, the DNA is TGCAGTGCCACCGACGCGGCCAAAGCTTTCTTT. It codes for CSATDAAKAFF. This sequence joins TRBV20-1 and TRBJ1-1; D not certain. The CDR3 consists of 11 residues. Germline V CDR1 and CDR2: DFQATT, SNEGSKA (reference sequence). Between the trimmed V and J ends, which lost 6 bases and 9 bases, there was a span of 14 bases.

The rearrangement uses TRBV4-1 and TRBJ2-1; D may be TRBD1 or TRBD2 (6 bases each). Germline assignment: CDR1 MGHRA and CDR2 YSYEKL. The CDR3 runs to 11 residues. Trimming removed 3 bases from V and 13 bases from J, with 10 bases in between. The DNA for the CDR3 is TGCGCCAGCAGCCAGAGGGGGGTCCAGTTCTTC. It is translated as CASSQRGVQFF.

This clone was seen once. V and J are TRBV27 and TRBJ2-3; the D gene could be TRBD1 or TRBD2 (5 bases each). This CDR3 is built from 15 residues. The germline V gene encodes CDR1 MNHEY and CDR2 SMNVEV (reference sequence). Trimming pared 3 bases from V and 0 bases from J, leaving 10 bases between. The CDR3 protein is CASSFGTPSTDTQYF. As DNA, the CDR3 is TGTGCCAGCAGTTTTGGGACCCCAAGCACAGATACGCAGTATTTT.

J is TRBJ2-1 and V is TRBV10-3; TRBD2 matches at 7 bases. With 10 bases clipped from V and 5 bases from J, the junction kept 8 bases outside the gene matches. This CDR3 has 13 amino acids. Germline assignment: CDR1 ENHRY and CDR2 SYGVKD. CDR3 DNA: TGTGCCACCCGGACTAGAGAGGACAATGAGCAGTTCTTC. Translation gives CATRTREDNEQFF.

This chain uses TRBV2 with TRBJ2-2; no clear D. Germline V gene lookup returns CDR1 SNHLY and CDR2 FYNNEI. This CDR3 region has 14 residues. Trimming shortened V by 5 bases and J by 6 bases, and 13 bases separated the two germline ends. The CDR3 loop reads CASSLEQISGELFF. CDR3 bases: TGTGCCAGCAGTCTAGAGCAAATTTCCGGGGAGCTGTTTTTT.

With regard to this clone: A read error may produce the germline difference seen at one junction end. This chain connects TRBV6-1 to TRBJ2-3; D possibly corresponds to TRBD2 (8 bases). The germline V gene has CDR1 MNHNS and CDR2 SASEGT. The CDR3 sequence is 15 residues long. CDR3 sequence reads: CASSALTGVGGLGPF. The CDR3 nucleotides read TGTGCCAGCAGTGCCTTAACAGGGGTCGGGGGACTAGGGCCTTTT.

The chain is built from TRBV5-8 and TRBJ2-3; 7 nucleotides align to TRBD1. CDR1 and CDR2 from the germline V gene are SGHTS and YDEGEE. V trimming: 4 bases; J trimming: 4 bases; junction bases outside the gene matches: 6. The length of the CDR3 is 14 residues. The CDR3 loop is CASSPQGIPDTQYF. The DNA for the CDR3 is TGTGCCAGCAGCCCACAGGGGATCCCAGATACGCAGTATTTT.

The chain links TRBV5-6 to TRBJ2-5; TRBD1 agrees at 7 bases. CDR3 length: 14 amino acids. Per germline, CDR1 SGHDT and CDR2 YYEEEE. The junction had 9 bases not matched to a gene; V was cut back by 4 bases and J by 6 bases. The DNA for the CDR3 is TGTGCCAGCAGCCCACCTGGGACAGAACAGACCCAGTACTTC. Translating gives CASSPPGTEQTQYF.

The chain has TRBV2 and TRBJ2-7; D is possibly TRBD2 (7 bases). V was cut by 8 bases and J by 0 bases, with 11 bases left in between. The CDR3 consists of 13 residues. The germline V gene has CDR1 SNHLY and CDR2 FYNNEI. DNA of the CDR3: TGTGCCAGCGGGGGGGACAACTCCTACGAGCAGTACTTC. It translates to CASGGDNSYEQYF.